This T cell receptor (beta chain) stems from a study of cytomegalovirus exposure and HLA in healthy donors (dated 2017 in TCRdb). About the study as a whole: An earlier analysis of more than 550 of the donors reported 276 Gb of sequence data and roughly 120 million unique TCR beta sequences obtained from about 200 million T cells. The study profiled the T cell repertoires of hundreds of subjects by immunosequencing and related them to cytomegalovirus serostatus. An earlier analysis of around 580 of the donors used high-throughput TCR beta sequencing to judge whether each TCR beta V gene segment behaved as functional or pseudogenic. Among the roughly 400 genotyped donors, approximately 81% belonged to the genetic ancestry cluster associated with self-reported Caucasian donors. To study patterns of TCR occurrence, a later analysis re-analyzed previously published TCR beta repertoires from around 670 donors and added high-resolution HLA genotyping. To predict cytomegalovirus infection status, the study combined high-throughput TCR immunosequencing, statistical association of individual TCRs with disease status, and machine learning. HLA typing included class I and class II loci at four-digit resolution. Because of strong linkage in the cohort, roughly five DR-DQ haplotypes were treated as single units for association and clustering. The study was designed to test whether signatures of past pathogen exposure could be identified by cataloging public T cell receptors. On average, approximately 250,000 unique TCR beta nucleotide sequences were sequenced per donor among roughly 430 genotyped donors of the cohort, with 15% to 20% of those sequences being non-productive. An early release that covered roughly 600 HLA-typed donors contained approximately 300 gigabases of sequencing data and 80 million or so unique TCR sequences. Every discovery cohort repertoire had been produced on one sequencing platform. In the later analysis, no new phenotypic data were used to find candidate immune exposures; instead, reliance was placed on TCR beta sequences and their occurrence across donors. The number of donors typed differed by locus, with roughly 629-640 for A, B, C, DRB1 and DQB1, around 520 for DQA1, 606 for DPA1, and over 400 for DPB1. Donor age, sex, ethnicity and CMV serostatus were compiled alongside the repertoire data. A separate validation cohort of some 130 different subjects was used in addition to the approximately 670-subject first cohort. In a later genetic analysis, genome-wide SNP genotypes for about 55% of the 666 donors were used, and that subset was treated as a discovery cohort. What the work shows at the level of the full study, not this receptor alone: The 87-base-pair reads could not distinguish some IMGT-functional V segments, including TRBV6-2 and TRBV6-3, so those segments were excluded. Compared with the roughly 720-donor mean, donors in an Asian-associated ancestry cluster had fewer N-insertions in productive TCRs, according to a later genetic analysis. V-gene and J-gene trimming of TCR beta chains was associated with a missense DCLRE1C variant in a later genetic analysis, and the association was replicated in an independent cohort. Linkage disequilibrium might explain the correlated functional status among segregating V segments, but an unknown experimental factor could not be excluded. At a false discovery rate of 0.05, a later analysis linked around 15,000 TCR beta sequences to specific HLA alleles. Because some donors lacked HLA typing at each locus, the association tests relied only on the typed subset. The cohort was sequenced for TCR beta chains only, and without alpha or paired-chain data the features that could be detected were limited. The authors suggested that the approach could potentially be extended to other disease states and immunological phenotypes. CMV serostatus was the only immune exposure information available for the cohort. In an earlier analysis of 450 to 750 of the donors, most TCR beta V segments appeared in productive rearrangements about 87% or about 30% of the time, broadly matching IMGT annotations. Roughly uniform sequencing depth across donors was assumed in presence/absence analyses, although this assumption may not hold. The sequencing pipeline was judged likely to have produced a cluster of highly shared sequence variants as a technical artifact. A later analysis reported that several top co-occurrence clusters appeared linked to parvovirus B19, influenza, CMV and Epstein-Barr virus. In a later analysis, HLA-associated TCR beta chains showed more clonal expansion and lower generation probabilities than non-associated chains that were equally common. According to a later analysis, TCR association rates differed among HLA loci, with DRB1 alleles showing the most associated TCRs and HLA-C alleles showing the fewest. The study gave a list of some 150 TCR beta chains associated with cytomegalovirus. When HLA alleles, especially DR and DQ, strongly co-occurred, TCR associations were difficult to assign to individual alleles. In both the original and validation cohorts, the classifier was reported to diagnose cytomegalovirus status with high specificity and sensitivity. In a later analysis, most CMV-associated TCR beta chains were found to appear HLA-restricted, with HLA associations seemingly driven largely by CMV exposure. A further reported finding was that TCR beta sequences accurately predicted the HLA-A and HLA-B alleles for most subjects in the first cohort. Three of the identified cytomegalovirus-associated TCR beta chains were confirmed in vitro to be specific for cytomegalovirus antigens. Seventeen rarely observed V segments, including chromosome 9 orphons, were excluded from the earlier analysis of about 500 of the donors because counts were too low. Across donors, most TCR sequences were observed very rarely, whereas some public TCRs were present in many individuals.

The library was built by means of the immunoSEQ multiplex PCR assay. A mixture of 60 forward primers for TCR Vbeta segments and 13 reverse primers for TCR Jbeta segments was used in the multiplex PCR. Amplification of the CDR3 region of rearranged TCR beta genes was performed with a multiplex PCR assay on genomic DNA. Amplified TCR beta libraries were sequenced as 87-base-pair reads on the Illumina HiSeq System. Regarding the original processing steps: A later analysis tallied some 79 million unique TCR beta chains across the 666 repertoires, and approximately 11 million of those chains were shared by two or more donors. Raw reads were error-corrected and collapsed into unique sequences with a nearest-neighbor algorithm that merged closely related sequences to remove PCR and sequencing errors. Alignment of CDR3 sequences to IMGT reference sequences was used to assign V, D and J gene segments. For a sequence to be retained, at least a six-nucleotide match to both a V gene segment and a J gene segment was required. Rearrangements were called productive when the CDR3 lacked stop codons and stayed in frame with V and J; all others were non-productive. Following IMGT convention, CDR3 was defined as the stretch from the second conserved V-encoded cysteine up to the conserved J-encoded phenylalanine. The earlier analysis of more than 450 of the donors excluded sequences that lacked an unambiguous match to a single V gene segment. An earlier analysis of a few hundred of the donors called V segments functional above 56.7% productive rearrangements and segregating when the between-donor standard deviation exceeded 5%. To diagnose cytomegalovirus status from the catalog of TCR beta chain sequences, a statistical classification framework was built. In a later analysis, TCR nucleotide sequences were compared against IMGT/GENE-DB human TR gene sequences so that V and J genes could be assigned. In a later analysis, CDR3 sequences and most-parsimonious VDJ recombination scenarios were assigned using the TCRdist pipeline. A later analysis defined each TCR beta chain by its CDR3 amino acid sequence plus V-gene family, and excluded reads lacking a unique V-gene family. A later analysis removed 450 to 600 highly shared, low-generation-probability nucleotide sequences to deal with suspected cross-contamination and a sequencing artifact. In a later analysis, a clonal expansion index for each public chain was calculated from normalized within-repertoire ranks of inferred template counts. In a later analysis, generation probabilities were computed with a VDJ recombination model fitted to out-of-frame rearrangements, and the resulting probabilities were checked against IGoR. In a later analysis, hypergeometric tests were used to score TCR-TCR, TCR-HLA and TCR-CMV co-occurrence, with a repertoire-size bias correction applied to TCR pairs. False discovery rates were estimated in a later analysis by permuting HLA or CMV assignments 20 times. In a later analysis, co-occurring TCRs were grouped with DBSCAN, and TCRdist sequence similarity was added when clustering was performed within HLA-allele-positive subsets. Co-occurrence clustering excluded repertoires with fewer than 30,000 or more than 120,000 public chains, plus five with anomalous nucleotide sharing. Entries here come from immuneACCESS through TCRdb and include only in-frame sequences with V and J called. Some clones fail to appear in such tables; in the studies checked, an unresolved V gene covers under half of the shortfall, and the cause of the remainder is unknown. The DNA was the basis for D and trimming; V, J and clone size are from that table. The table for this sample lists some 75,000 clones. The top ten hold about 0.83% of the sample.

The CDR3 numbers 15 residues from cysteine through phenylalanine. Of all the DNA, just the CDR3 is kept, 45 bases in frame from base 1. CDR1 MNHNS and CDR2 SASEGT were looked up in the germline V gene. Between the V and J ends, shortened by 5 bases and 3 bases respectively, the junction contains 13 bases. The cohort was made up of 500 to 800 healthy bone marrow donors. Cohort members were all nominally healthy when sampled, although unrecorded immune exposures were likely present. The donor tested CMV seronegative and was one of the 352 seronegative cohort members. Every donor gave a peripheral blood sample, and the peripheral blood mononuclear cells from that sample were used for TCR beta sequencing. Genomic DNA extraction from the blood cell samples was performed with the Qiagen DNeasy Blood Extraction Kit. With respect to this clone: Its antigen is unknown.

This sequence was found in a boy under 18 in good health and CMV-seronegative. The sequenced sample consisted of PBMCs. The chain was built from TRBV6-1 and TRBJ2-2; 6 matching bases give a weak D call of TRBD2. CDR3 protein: CASSQDGGYTGELFF. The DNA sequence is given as TGTGCCAGCAGTCAGGACGGGGGATACACCGGGGAGCTGTTTTTT.